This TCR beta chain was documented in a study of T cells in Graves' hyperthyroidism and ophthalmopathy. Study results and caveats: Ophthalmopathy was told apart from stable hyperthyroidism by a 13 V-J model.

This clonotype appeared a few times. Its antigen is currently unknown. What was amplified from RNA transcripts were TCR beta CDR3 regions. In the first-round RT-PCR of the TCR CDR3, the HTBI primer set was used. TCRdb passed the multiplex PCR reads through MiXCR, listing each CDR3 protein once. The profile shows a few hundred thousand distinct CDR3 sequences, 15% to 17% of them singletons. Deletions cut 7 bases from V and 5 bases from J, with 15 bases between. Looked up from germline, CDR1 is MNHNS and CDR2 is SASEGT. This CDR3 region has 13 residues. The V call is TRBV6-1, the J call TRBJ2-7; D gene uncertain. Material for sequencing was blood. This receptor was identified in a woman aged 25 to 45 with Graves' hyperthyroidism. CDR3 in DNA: TGTGCCAGCACCCGCTCCTACACTGACGAGCAGTACTTC. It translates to CASTRSYTDEQYF.